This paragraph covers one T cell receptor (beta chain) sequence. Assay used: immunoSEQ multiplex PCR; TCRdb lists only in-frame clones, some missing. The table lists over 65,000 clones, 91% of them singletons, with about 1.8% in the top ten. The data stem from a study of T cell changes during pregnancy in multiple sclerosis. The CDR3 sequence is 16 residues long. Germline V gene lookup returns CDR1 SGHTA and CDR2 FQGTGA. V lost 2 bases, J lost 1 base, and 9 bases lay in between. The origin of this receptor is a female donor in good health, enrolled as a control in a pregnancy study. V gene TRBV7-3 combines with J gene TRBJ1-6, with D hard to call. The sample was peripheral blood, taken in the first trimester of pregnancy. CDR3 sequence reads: CASSLQVGSYNSPLHF. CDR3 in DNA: TGTGCCAGCAGCTTACAGGTAGGATCCTATAATTCACCCCTCCACTTT.